This TCR beta chain derives from a study of response to subunit inactivated influenza vaccine. The study's findings and limits: With each seasonal influenza vaccination, the authors suggested, few new T cells are recruited.

Comments on this clonotype: Antigen specificity is unknown.

Each CDR3 protein is one row after TCRdb ran MiXCR on the RT-PCR reads. Of 490,000 or so distinct CDR3 sequences listed, around 8% are singletons. Germline loops: CDR1 SNHLY, CDR2 FYNNEI. CDR3 size: 16 residues. The germline V and J ends were trimmed by 2 bases and 0 bases, with 11 bases remaining between them. V is TRBV2 and J is TRBJ2-1; D possibly corresponds to TRBD1 (5 bases). The specimen was PBMCs from blood, collected roughly 24 months after vaccination. The receptor was derived from a man aged 50 to 69 who received an inactivated influenza vaccine. The CDR3 DNA reads as TGTGCCAGCAGTGAACAGGGCAGGCTCTCCTACAATGAGCAGTTCTTC. Amino acids: CASSEQGRLSYNEQFF.